This T cell receptor (beta chain) is drawn from a study of post-analysis software for immune sequencing data. The study's findings and limits: Comparison of patients with controls showed a handful of TRBV segments more frequent in patients, TRBV5-6, TRBV5-1 and TRBV20-1 among them.

The authors incorporated unique molecular identifiers into the TCR beta cDNA libraries. TCRdb redid the calling of the PCR reads with MiXCR, one entry per CDR3 protein. This table has roughly 800,000 distinct CDR3 sequences, 25% to 30% appearing once. Concerning this clonotype: Its antigen remains unknown.

Germline loops: CDR1 DFQATT, CDR2 SNEGSKA (reference sequence). There are 15 residues in the CDR3. The germline V and J ends were trimmed by 1 base and 4 bases, with 14 bases remaining between them. The chain uses TRBV20-1 and TRBJ1-5, with D unresolved. The specimen was blood. This receptor was taken from a girl aged 10-17 years with multiple sclerosis. The CDR3 loop reads CSARVGWAVNQPQHF. The CDR3 DNA follows: TGCAGTGCTAGAGTGGGGTGGGCAGTGAATCAGCCCCAGCATTTT.